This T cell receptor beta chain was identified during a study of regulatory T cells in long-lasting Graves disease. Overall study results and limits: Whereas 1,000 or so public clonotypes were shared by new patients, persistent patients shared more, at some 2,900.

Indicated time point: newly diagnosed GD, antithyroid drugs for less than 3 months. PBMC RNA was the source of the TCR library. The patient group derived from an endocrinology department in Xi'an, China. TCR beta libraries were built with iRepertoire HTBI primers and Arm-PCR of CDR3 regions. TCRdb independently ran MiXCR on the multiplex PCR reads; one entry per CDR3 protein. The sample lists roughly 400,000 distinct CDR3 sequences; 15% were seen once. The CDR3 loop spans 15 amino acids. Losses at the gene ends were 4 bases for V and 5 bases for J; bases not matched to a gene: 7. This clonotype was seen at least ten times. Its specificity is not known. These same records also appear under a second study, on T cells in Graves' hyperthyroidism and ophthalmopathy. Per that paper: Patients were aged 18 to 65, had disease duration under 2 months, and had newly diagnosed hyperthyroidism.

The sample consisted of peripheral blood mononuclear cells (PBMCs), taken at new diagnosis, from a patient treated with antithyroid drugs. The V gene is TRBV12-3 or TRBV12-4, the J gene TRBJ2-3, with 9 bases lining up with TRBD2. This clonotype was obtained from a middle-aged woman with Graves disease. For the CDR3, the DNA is TGTGCCAGCAGTTCCTTAGCGGGAGCAGGAGATACGCAGTATTTT. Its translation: CASSSLAGAGDTQYF.